This T cell receptor beta chain was found in a study of T cell responses to AZD1222 COVID-19 vaccine listed by TCRdb under 2021. Turning to the overall study: AZD1222 recipients whose second dose came at about 4 weeks and those whose second dose came at about 12 weeks were combined into one group, since spike-specific TCR depth and breadth did not differ between the two schedules. A total of about 240 trial participants underwent TCR sequencing, of whom some 210 received two doses of AZD1222 and roughly 25 received two doses of the MenACWY control vaccine. Trial participants were enrolled by age into 18-55, 56-69 and 70-plus year subgroups, with roughly 150, 30 and 60 TCR-sequenced participants respectively.

The CDR3 regions of human TCRbeta chains were analyzed by immunosequencing. In the authors' own workflow: Repertoire TCRs were checked for matches against a reference library of SARS-CoV-2-specific TCRs that had been generated using the MIRA antigen-specificity platform. Breadth meant the fraction of unique TCRs that were SARS-CoV-2-associated, whereas depth meant the fraction of total T cells that were SARS-CoV-2-associated. Each spike-specific TCR was assigned to its reactive spike region and to a CD4 or CD8 class using the MIRA data. Log10-transformed breadth and depth values were compared by one-way ANOVA with Sidak's multiple comparisons tests. Not all clones reach the TCRdb copy of this immuneACCESS table, which keeps in-frame sequences only. Checked studies attribute under half of the gap to unresolved V genes and leave the rest unexplained. That table furnishes V, J and clone size, whereas the DNA furnished D and trimming. For this sample the table gives 100,000 to 150,000 clones, of which approximately 92% were detected only once. 0.9% to 1.2% of the sample is held by the ten biggest clonotypes.

As to this clone: Its antigen is still unknown. No much larger clonotype is one base removed from it; base qualities were not supplied.

The sample's time point label is to be understood as: baseline before first vaccination. Vaccinee samples were obtained from the UK trials COV001 and COV002, which included a single-blind randomized controlled phase 2/3 trial of AZD1222 (ChAdOx1 nCoV-19) in healthy adults. Trial participant PBMC samples were collected at day 0 and day 28 after the second dose for TCRbeta chain sequencing. V is cut by 5 bases and J by 2 bases, and the space between the germline ends is 16 bases. CDR1 MNHEY and CDR2 SVGAGI are derived from the germline V gene. Taken from cysteine to phenylalanine, the CDR3 has 15 residues. This entry keeps only the CDR3 DNA: 45 bases, framed from base 1. Study-wide findings and limitations: Nearly half of unique spike-specific TCRs reportedly recognized epitopes outside regions mutated in the B.1.351 and B.1.1.7 variants. The 56-69-year group was small, and its depth increase did not reach significance, likely because of low power. Participants were mostly white British and included more females than males, and it was suggested by the authors that clonal diversity may have been underestimated. Spike-specific TCR breadth and depth rose significantly after two AZD1222 doses compared with day 0 and with MenACWY recipients. Because no samples from the day 14 peak response were available, repertoires could be characterized only after the peak T cell response. Vaccine-associated CD4 TCRs spanned the whole spike protein, with dominant responses in regions 160-218 and 743-854. Only six or seven AZD1222 recipients were SARS-CoV-2 seropositive at baseline, limiting conclusions about previously exposed vaccinees.

Source: peripheral blood, taken on day 0 of AZD1222 vaccination. The rearrangement joined TRBV6-5 to TRBJ2-7; perhaps TRBD1 is the D gene, with 6 bases matching. This TCR was sampled from an adult in good health. The CDR3 reads CASSPRGIQPYEQYF. The sequenced DNA is TGTGCCAGCAGTCCTAGGGGGATTCAGCCCTACGAGCAGTACTTC.